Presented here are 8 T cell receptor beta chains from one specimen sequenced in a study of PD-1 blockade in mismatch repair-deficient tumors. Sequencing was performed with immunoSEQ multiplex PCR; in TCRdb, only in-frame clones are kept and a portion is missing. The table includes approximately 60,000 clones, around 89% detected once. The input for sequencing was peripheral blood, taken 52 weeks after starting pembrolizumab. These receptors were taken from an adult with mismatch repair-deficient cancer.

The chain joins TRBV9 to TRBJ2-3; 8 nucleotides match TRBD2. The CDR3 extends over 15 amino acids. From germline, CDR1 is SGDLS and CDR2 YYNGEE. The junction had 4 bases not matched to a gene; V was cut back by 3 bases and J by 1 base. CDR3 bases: TGTGCCAGCAGCGCGGGGACTAGTCGCACAGATACGCAGTATTTT. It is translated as CASSAGTSRTDTQYF.

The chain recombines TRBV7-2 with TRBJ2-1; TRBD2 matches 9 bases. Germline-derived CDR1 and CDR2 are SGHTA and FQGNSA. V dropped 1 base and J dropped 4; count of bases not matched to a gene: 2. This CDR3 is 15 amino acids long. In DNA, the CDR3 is TGTGCCAGCAGCTTAGAGGGACTAGCATACAATGAGCAGTTCTTC. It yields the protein CASSLEGLAYNEQFF.

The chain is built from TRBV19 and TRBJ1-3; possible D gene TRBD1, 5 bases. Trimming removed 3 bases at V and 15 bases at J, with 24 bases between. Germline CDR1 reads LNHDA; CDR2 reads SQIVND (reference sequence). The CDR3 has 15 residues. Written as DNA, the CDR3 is TGTGCCAGTAGTATTGGCGGGGCAGGTCGGGCCGGAGGATATTTT. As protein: CASSIGGAGRAGGYF.

The CDR3 bases are TGTGCCAGCAGCTTAGATCTGGGCGGAACCGCGTACCAAGAGACCCAGTACTTC. Protein product: CASSLDLGGTAYQETQYF. V is TRBV11-2 and J is TRBJ2-5; D ambiguous. The CDR3 runs 18 residues. V lost 0 bases and J 0 bases, leaving 17 bases between the germline ends. Germline V gene data show CDR1 as SGHAT and CDR2 as FQNNGV.

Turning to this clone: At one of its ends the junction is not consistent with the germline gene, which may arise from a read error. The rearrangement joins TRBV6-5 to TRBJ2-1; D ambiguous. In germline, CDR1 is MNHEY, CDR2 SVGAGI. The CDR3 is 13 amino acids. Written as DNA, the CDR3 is TGTGCCAGCAGTTACTCCTCCTCCAATGAGCAGTTCTTC. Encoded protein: CASSYSSSNEQFF.

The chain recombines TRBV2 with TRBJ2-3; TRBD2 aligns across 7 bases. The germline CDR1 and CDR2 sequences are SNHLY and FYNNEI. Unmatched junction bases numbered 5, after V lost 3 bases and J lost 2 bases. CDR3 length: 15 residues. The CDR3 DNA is TGTGCCAGCAGTGAGCGGCTAGCGGACACAGATACGCAGTATTTT. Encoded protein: CASSERLADTDTQYF.

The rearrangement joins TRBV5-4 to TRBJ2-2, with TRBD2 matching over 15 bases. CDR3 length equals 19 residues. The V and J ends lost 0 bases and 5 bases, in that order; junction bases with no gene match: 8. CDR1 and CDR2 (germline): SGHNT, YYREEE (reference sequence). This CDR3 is CASSLEPGLAGGPTGELFF. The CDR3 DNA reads TGTGCCAGCAGCTTGGAACCAGGACTAGCGGGAGGGCCGACCGGGGAGCTGTTTTTT.

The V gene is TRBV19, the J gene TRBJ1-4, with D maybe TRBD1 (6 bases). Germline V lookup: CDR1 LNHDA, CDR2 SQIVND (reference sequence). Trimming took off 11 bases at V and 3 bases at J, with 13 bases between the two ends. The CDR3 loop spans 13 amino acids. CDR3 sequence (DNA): TGTGCCCGAGGGGGGACGGCTAATGAAAAACTGTTTTTT. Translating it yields CARGGTANEKLFF.